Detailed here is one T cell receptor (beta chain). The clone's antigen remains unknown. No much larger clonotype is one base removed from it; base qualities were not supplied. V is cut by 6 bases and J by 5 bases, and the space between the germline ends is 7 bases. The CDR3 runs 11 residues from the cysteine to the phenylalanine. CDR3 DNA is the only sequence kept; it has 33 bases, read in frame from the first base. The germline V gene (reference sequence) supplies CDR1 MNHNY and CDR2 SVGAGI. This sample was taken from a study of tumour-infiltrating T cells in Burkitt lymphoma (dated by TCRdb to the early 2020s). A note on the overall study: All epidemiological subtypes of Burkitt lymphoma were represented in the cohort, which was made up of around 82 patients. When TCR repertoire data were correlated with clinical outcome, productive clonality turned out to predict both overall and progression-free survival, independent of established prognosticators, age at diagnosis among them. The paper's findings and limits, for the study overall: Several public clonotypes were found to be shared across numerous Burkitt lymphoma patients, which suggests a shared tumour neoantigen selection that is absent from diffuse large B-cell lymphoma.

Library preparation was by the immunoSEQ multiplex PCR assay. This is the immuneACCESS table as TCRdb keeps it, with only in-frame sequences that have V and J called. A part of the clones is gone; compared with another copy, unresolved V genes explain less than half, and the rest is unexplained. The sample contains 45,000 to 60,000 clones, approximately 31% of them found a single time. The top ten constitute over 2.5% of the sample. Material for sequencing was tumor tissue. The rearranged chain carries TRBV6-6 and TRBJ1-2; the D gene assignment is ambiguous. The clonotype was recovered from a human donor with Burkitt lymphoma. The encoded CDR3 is CASSRTYGYTF. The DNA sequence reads TGTGCCAGCAGCCGTACATATGGCTACACCTTC.